This T cell receptor beta chain is from a study of blood T cell repertoires in COVID-19. Whole-study context: Sources were T cells, B-cell-depleted T cells, or PBMCs; the material itself was cDNA or gDNA.

Per the original methods: How many nucleated cells were present was estimated from reference gene primer amplification. The method was immunoSEQ multiplex PCR; TCRdb's version includes in-frame clones alone and lacks a portion of them. Clone size and V and J calls were adopted from that table, with D and trimming inferred from the DNA. This table has 100,000 to 150,000 clones, about 70% appearing once. There are 12 residues in the CDR3. V shed 5 bases and J shed 4 bases, with 6 bases lying between them. This rearrangement joins TRBV12-3 or TRBV12-4 to TRBJ2-1, with D unresolved. Sequencing was carried out using peripheral blood. The TCR was taken from a man older than 75 with COVID-19, enrolled during active disease. CDR3 protein: CASSPTYNEQFF. The CDR3 DNA sequence: TGTGCCAGCAGTCCTACTTACAATGAGCAGTTCTTC.